This T cell receptor beta chain was recovered during a study of T cell responses to AZD1222 COVID-19 vaccine. Comment on this clone: The antigen is unknown.

Sequenced by immunoSEQ multiplex PCR; TCRdb stores in-frame clones only, minus some. This table has approximately 82,000 clones, approximately 90% appearing once. Study results and caveats: Spike-wide coverage was observed for vaccine-associated CD4 TCRs, with dominant responses at 160-218 and 743-854. Clonal diversity was possibly underestimated; the donors were predominantly white British and more often female. It was only a handful of AZD1222 recipients who were seropositive at baseline.

The sequencing here drew on peripheral blood, taken on day 0 of AZD1222 vaccination. The TCR comes from an adult in good health.

CDR3 amino acids: CASSLALGRGEDTQYF. CDR3 nucleotide sequence: TGTGCCAGCAGCTTAGCGCTGGGGCGGGGTGAAGATACGCAGTATTTT. This chain connects TRBV7-2 to TRBJ2-3; TRBD2 is a possible D gene (6 bases). Germline assignment: CDR1 SGHTA and CDR2 FQGNSA. The V and J ends lost 0 bases and 5 bases respectively, with 15 bases between them. The CDR3 loop spans 16 amino acids.